This TCR beta chain was sequenced during a study of T cells in Graves' hyperthyroidism and ophthalmopathy. Study-wide context: Peripheral blood was drawn at first diagnosis, prior to all treatment.

This clonotype was seen a handful of times. RNA transcripts were the template for amplifying TCR beta CDR3 regions. A first-round RT-PCR of the TCR CDR3 used the HTBI primer set. TCRdb ran MiXCR on the multiplex PCR reads and lists one entry per CDR3 protein. Of 500,000 to 650,000 distinct CDR3 sequences in the sample, approximately 17% were seen once. V was clipped by 0 bases and J by 10 bases; unmatched bases: 9. The CDR3 sequence is 16 residues long. The germline V gene has CDR1 MGHRA and CDR2 YSYEKL. The V gene is TRBV4-1, the J gene TRBJ2-1; TRBD1 matches 10 bases. Sequencing was performed on blood. The receptor's source is a woman between 18 and 30 years old with Graves' ophthalmopathy. DNA for the CDR3: TGCGCCAGCAGCCAAGAGGGGACAGGGGTCCGCCGGGAGCAGTTCTTC. This encodes CASSQEGTGVRREQFF.